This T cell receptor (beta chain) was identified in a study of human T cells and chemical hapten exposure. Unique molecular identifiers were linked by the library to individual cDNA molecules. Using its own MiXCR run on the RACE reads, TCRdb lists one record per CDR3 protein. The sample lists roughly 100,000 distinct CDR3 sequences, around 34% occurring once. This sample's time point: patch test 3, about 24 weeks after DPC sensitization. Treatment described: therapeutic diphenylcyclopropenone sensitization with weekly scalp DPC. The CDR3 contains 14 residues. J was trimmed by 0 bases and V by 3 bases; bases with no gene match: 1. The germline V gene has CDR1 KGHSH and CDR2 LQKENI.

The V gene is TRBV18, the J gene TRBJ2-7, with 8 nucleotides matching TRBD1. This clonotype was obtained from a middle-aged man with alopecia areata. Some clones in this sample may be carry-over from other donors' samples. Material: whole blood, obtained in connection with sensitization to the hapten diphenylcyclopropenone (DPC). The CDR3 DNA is TGTGCCAGCTCACCCGGGACAGGCTCCTACGAGCAGTACTTC. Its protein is CASSPGTGSYEQYF.